The present TCR beta chain was sequenced within a study of blood T cell repertoires in COVID-19 (dated by TCRdb to the early 2020s). Study-wide context: Samples covering the acute and convalescent phases of COVID-19 were provided by collaborators in the United States, Italy and Spain. The prospective study material was composed of cDNA or gDNA derived from T cells, B-cell-depleted T cells, or PBMCs. The repertoires were released in a freely available public database intended as a resource for research on the immune response to SARS-CoV-2. Samples were obtained from the ongoing ImmuneRACE study (first 160 participants) and from approximately 1,200 subjects provided by 6 global collaborators. Sample metadata almost always included a de-identified subject ID, COVID-19 status, age in years and sex. Where HLA class I and class II types were available, the types were taken from metadata supplied by the sample provider, not from assay-based typing. Deeply sampled blood TCRbeta repertoires from subjects exposed to, actively infected with, or recovered from COVID-19 were included in the dataset.

General study outcomes and caveats: Clinical and demographic metadata were provided uncurated, with the amount varying by source and participant.

The CDR3 numbers 15 residues from cysteine through phenylalanine. Here the CDR3 DNA is all that survives: 45 bases in frame from base 1. The CDR1 and CDR2 encoded by the germline V gene (reference sequence) are GTSNPN and SVGIG. V lost 2 bases and J lost 0 bases; the stretch between them is 8 bases long. Collaborating institutions collected whole blood in K2EDTA tubes following their own protocols. Collaborator samples were shipped for TCRbeta analysis as frozen whole blood, isolated PBMCs, or DNA extracted from either sample type. TCRbeta CDR3 regions were amplified from genomic DNA using the immunoSEQ Assay, a bias-controlled multiplex PCR. Concerning the study's data processing: The number of nucleated cells in each sample was estimated by amplification of reference gene primers within the assay. Sequence reads were collapsed and filtered to measure the absolute abundance of every unique TCRbeta CDR3 rearrangement. For each sample, productive Simpson clonality was calculated as the square root of Simpson's diversity index over productive rearrangements. TCRdb took this table from immuneACCESS and kept in-frame rearrangements with V and J called. Such tables lack part of the clones; where checked against another copy, unresolved V genes explain under half of the gap, and the rest is unexplained. V, J and clone size are those of that table, while D and trimming were read from the DNA. Recorded for this sample are under 100,000 clones; over 80% of them occurred a single time. Of the sample, approximately 6.3% falls within the top ten clones.

Comment on this clone: The clone's antigen remains unknown. Base-call qualities are not available, and no considerably larger clone is one nucleotide away.

The V gene is TRBV30 and the J gene is TRBJ2-6; the D gene is unclear. Sequenced material: peripheral blood. This receptor was identified in a woman in her sixties with active COVID-19. The nucleotide sequence is given as TGTGCCTGGAGTCCAGTCCTCTCTGGGGCCAACGTCCTGACTTTC. It encodes CAWSPVLSGANVLTF.